A single sample is the source of the 27 T cell receptor beta chains below, sequenced in a study of CD8 T cells in Susac syndrome. When the RNA was reverse transcribed, random hexamers were used with an input of about 0.45 to 1 ug. TCRdb re-called the immunoSEQ multiplex PCR reads with MiXCR, one entry per CDR3 protein. Here the sample spans roughly 150,000 distinct CDR3 sequences, around 93% being singletons. Sequenced sample: CD4+ T cells from PBMCs. These TCRs come from a human donor in good health.

The chain employs TRBV14 and TRBJ1-2, with D possibly matching TRBD1 (5 bases). Germline assignment: CDR1 SGHDN and CDR2 FVKESK. The CDR3 runs to 17 residues. Between the trimmed V and J ends, which lost 0 bases and 0 bases, there was a span of 14 bases. CDR3 region: CASSQEWGSEANYGYTF. CDR3 nucleotide sequence: TGTGCCAGCAGCCAAGAATGGGGGTCGGAAGCTAACTATGGCTACACCTTC.

This rearrangement joins TRBV20-1 to TRBJ1-5; 7 nucleotides agree with TRBD1. V was clipped by 3 bases and J by 2 bases; unmatched bases: 4. The CDR3 is 14 residues long. CDR1 is DFQATT and CDR2 is SNEGSKA in the germline V gene (reference sequence). CDR3 amino acids: CSARTGHGNQPQHF. In DNA, the CDR3 is TGCAGTGCTAGGACAGGGCATGGCAATCAGCCCCAGCATTTT.

This clonotype has a single count. V gene TRBV29-1 combines with J gene TRBJ1-2; D is uncertain. The CDR3 has 12 amino acids. The V and J ends lost 7 bases and 4 bases respectively, with 13 bases between them. Germline CDR1 reads SQVTM; CDR2 reads ANQGSEA. This CDR3 reads CSAPVGSYGYTF. CDR3 DNA sequence: TGCAGCGCCCCTGTGGGGTCCTATGGCTACACCTTC.

This chain links TRBV2 with TRBJ2-7; D possibly uses TRBD1 or TRBD2 (5 bases each). Germline CDR1 and CDR2: SNHLY and FYNNEI. Trimming left V 5 bases short and J 1 base short, with 9 bases between. The CDR3 length is 13 residues. The CDR3 region is CASSWDESYEQYF. The CDR3 nucleotides read TGTGCCAGCAGTTGGGACGAGTCCTACGAGCAGTACTTC. Based on the CDR3 plus reference TRBV2 and TRBJ2-7, the full variable domain is EPEVTQTPSHQVTQMGQEVILRCVPISNHLYFYWYRQILGQKVEFLVSFYNNEISEKSEIFDDQFSVERPDGSNFTLKIRSTKLEDSAMYFCASSWDESYEQYFGPGTRLTVT.

The V and J genes are TRBV7-9 and TRBJ1-5; D unresolved. CDR3 size: 13 residues. The V gene's germline CDR1 is SEHNR and CDR2 FQNEAQ (reference sequence). Between the trimmed V and J ends, which lost 4 bases and 2 bases, there was a span of 6 bases. The CDR3 spells CASSSVGNQPQHF. As DNA, the CDR3 is TGTGCCAGCAGCTCAGTGGGCAATCAGCCCCAGCATTTT.

The genes are TRBV7-2 and TRBJ2-5; the match to TRBD2 covers 7 bases. The germline CDR1 and CDR2 sequences are SGHTA and FQGNSA. The CDR3 runs 14 residues. Trimming took 4 bases from V and 3 from J; bases not matched to a gene: 5. CDR3 in amino acids: CASSSYGGKETQYF. The CDR3 coding sequence is TGTGCCAGCAGCTCATACGGGGGGAAAGAGACCCAGTACTTC.

The CDR3 sequence: CSARDFAGGPGRQFF. Here the CDR3 DNA reads TGCAGTGCTAGAGATTTCGCGGGGGGGCCTGGAAGGCAGTTCTTC. The chain uses TRBV20-1 and TRBJ2-1, with 9 bases identical to TRBD2. This CDR3 has 15 residues. Germline V gives CDR1 DFQATT, CDR2 SNEGSKA (reference sequence). The V segment lost 0 bases and the J segment 12 bases; nucleotides outside the gene matches: 12.

V and J are TRBV21-1 and TRBJ2-5; TRBD1, the table's D call, lacks a check against the DNA. TRBV21-1 is noted as a pseudogene. CDR3 length: 14 residues. The CDR3 coding sequence is TGTGCCAGCAGTTTTAGGACAGGGCAAGAGACCCAGTACTTC. It is translated as CASSFRTGQETQYF.

This clonotype was seen only once. V is TRBV10-1 and J is TRBJ1-1; D is undetermined. V was shortened by 4 bases and J by 5 bases, with 11 bases between the two germline ends. Germline V gene data show CDR1 as WNHNN and CDR2 as SYGVQD (reference sequence). The CDR3 length is 13 residues. Here the CDR3 reads CASSVWGLTEAFF. The DNA for the CDR3 is TGCGCCAGCAGTGTTTGGGGTTTGACTGAAGCTTTCTTT.

The chain combines TRBV7-2 with TRBJ1-2; tentative D call: TRBD1 (5 bases). Germline V gene lookup returns CDR1 SGHTA and CDR2 FQGNSA. The CDR3 length is 15 residues. V dropped 2 bases and J dropped 4 bases, with 14 bases sitting between them. CDR3 sequence reads: CASSLHRGGAYGYTF. For the CDR3, the DNA is TGTGCCAGCAGCTTACACAGAGGAGGGGCCTATGGCTACACCTTC.

The chain carries TRBV20-1 and TRBJ1-2, with 7 bases matching TRBD1. The CDR3 extends over 14 amino acids. V shed 0 bases, J shed 3 bases, and the junction held 4 bases outside the gene matches. Germline V lookup: CDR1 DFQATT, CDR2 SNEGSKA (reference sequence). CDR3 residues: CSARDTRGYYGYTF. In nucleotides, the CDR3 is TGCAGTGCTAGAGATACCAGGGGGTACTATGGCTACACCTTC.

This chain connects TRBV12-3 or TRBV12-4 to TRBJ2-7; 7 nucleotides line up with TRBD1. V lost 8 bases, J lost 3 bases, and 7 bases stayed unmatched. The CDR3 spans 13 residues. The CDR3 here is CASHRTGSYEQYF. CDR3 DNA sequence: TGTGCCAGCCACCGGACAGGTAGCTACGAGCAGTACTTC.

V usage is TRBV3-1 and J usage is TRBJ2-5; D ambiguous. The CDR3 totals 15 residues. V gave up 1 base and J gave up 1 base, with 10 bases separating them. Germline V CDR1 and CDR2: LGHDT, YNNKEL (reference sequence). For the CDR3, the DNA is TGTGCCAGCAGCCAAGTGGACGATACCCAAGAGACCCAGTACTTC. Translated: CASSQVDDTQETQYF.

V usage is TRBV9 and J usage is TRBJ1-1; the D gene is possibly TRBD1 (6 bases). The CDR3 extends over 14 amino acids. V gave up 4 bases and J gave up 7 bases, with 17 bases separating them. The germline gives CDR1 SGDLS, CDR2 YYNGEE. The CDR3 nucleotides read TGTGCCAGCAGCCCTCGGACAGAAACCCATGAAGCTTTCTTT. It translates to CASSPRTETHEAFF.

This chain joins TRBV29-1 and TRBJ2-7; D is possibly TRBD1 (5 bases). CDR1 and CDR2 (germline): SQVTM, ANQGSEA. V dropped 5 bases and J dropped 4 bases, with 24 bases sitting between them. The CDR3 has 16 residues. As DNA, the CDR3 is TGCAGCGTTTTGGGGCGTCCAATCCAGGAAATGTACGAGCAGTACTTC. Its protein product is CSVLGRPIQEMYEQYF.

This sequence joins TRBV27 and TRBJ2-6; D call uncertain. V was cut by 0 bases and J by 2 bases, with 5 bases left in between. Germline V gene lookup returns CDR1 MNHEY and CDR2 SMNVEV (reference sequence). The CDR3 runs to 15 residues. The CDR3 bases are TGTGCCAGCAGTTTATCTTGGGCTGGGGCCAACGTCCTGACTTTC. The encoded protein is CASSLSWAGANVLTF.

This clonotype was recorded only once. This rearrangement joins TRBV7-7 to TRBJ2-5; the D gene is possibly TRBD2 (6 bases). Trimming pared 1 base from V and 5 bases from J, leaving 11 bases between. CDR1 SSHAT and CDR2 FNYEAQ come from the germline V gene (reference sequence). This CDR3 is built from 14 residues. The CDR3 region is CASSLGTSYETQYF. CDR3 nucleotides: TGTGCCAGCAGCTTAGGAACTAGCTACGAGACCCAGTACTTC.

V and J are TRBV5-6 and TRBJ1-1; D call uncertain. Germline values: CDR1 SGHDT, CDR2 YYEEEE. This CDR3 region has 15 residues. V lost 4 bases to trimming and J lost 3 bases, with 16 bases between them. CDR3 nucleotide sequence: TGTGCCAGCAGCGTTATCGGGGAATGGGACACTGAAGCTTTCTTT. Its translation is CASSVIGEWDTEAFF. Using reference TRBV5-6 and TRBJ1-1 for the parts outside the CDR3, the full variable domain is DAGVTQSPTHLIKTRGQQVTLRCSPKSGHDTVSWYQQALGQGPQFIFQYYEEEERQRGNFPDRFSGHQFPNYSSELNVNALLLGDSALYLCASSVIGEWDTEAFFGQGTRLTVV.

The V gene is TRBV29-1, the J gene TRBJ2-2, with a tentative D call TRBD1 (6 bases). The CDR3 has 13 residues. The V end was cut by 7 bases, the J end by 7 bases, with 16 bases between. Looked up from germline, CDR1 is SQVTM and CDR2 is ANQGSEA. CDR3 protein: CSGRTGTGGELFF. DNA for the CDR3: TGCAGCGGACGTACAGGGACGGGCGGGGAGCTGTTTTTT.

This chain links TRBV6-6 with TRBJ2-7; 7 bases align to TRBD2. With 9 bases clipped from V and 7 bases from J, the junction kept 9 bases outside the gene matches. The length of the CDR3 is 12 residues. CDR1 and CDR2 (germline): MNHNY, SVGAGI (reference sequence). The DNA of the CDR3 is TGTGCCAGTGGGAGGGGCCGGGAGGAGCAGTACTTC. The encoded protein is CASGRGREEQYF.

The chain couples TRBV15 to TRBJ1-1; no definite D call. The V and J ends lost 0 bases and 5 bases respectively, with 13 bases between them. Looked up from germline, CDR1 is LNHNV and CDR2 is YYDKDF (reference sequence). The CDR3 consists of 15 residues. CDR3 bases: TGTGCCACCAGCAGAGATGCCGGAGTCATTACTGAAGCTTTCTTT. Its translation is CATSRDAGVITEAFF.

This clonotype was counted a single time. The CDR3 protein is CASIGGSNQPQHF. In nucleotides, the CDR3 is TGTGCCAGTATCGGGGGCAGCAATCAGCCCCAGCATTTT. The chain is built from TRBV19 and TRBJ1-5, with D tentatively TRBD1 (6 bases). Trimming shortened V by 7 bases and J by 1 base, and 8 bases separated the two germline ends. This CDR3 has 13 residues. Germline V gene lookup returns CDR1 LNHDA and CDR2 SQIVND (reference sequence).

This chain links TRBV25-1 with TRBJ2-1; TRBD1 aligns across 7 bases. With V trimmed by 0 bases and J by 0 bases, 2 bases remained unmatched. CDR1 and CDR2 from the germline V gene are MGHDK and SYGVNS. The length of the CDR3 is 16 residues. The CDR3 region is CASSEYRGSSYNEQFF. For the CDR3, the DNA is TGTGCCAGCAGTGAATACAGGGGGAGCTCCTACAATGAGCAGTTCTTC.

This clonotype appeared once. V is TRBV5-6 and J is TRBJ2-3, with 10 bases fitting TRBD2. Germline CDR1 is SGHDT and CDR2 is YYEEEE. This CDR3 region has 16 residues. J was trimmed by 2 bases and V by 6 bases; bases with no gene match: 9. CDR3 DNA: TGTGCCAGCAAAGGGTCTAGCGGGGGCCCCACAGATACGCAGTATTTT. Translated: CASKGSSGGPTDTQYF.

The chain's CDR3 is CATSRDPQNSPLHF. CDR3 nucleotides: TGTGCCACCAGCAGAGACCCCCAGAATTCACCCCTCCACTTT. This chain joins TRBV15 and TRBJ1-6; D unresolved. V dropped 0 bases and J dropped 7 bases, with 7 bases sitting between them. Germline V gene data show CDR1 as LNHNV and CDR2 as YYDKDF (reference sequence). The CDR3 extends over 14 amino acids.

CDR3 DNA: TGTGCCAGCAGCGTGAGCCGGGACAGTACCTACAATGAGCAGTTCTTC. This encodes CASSVSRDSTYNEQFF. The chain joins TRBV9 to TRBJ2-1; 7 nucleotides line up with TRBD1. The germline V gene has CDR1 SGDLS and CDR2 YYNGEE. V shed 2 bases, J shed 2 bases, and the junction held 7 bases outside the gene matches. The CDR3 contains 16 residues.

This sequence joins TRBV7-9 and TRBJ2-1, with 7 nucleotides matching TRBD1. CDR3 length equals 14 residues. Germline CDR1 reads SEHNR; CDR2 reads FQNEAQ (reference sequence). V lost 1 base to trimming and J lost 5 bases; unmatched junction nucleotides: 2. CDR3 sequence (DNA): TGTGCCAGCAGCTTAGGACAGGGAAACAATGAGCAGTTCTTC. Amino acids: CASSLGQGNNEQFF.